This T cell receptor (beta chain) is drawn from a study of blood T cell repertoires in COVID-19. The data were produced by immunoSEQ multiplex PCR, yet TCRdb's version contains in-frame clones alone and is incomplete. The sample carries tens of thousands of clones, around 85% recorded once. Germline trimming cut 3 bases from V and 2 bases from J; bases unmatched to any gene: 8. The V gene's germline CDR1 is ENHRY and CDR2 SYGVKD. This CDR3 contains 16 residues. The sequence came from a man between 65 and 85 years old with acute or convalescent COVID-19. The source material was peripheral blood. The chain recombines TRBV10-3 with TRBJ2-3; 7 nucleotides match TRBD2. The CDR3: CAISDLVGGSTDTQYF. In DNA, the CDR3 is TGTGCCATCAGTGATCTGGTGGGGGGGTCCACAGATACGCAGTATTTT.